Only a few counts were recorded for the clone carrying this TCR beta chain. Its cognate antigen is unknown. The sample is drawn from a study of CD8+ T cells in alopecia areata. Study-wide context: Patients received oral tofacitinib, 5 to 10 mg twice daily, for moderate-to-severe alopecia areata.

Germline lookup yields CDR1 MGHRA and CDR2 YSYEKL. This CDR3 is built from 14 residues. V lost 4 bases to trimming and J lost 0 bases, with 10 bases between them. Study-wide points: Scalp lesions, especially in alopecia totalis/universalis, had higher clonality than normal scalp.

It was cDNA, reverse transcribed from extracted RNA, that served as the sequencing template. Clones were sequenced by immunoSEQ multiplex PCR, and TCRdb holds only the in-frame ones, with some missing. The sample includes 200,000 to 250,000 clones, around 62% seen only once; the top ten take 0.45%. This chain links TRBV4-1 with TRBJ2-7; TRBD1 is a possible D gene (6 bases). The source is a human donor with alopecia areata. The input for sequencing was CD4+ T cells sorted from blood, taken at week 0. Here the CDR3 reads CASSRGRNSYEQYF. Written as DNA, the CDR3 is TGCGCCAGCAGCCGGGGGCGGAACTCCTACGAGCAGTACTTC.